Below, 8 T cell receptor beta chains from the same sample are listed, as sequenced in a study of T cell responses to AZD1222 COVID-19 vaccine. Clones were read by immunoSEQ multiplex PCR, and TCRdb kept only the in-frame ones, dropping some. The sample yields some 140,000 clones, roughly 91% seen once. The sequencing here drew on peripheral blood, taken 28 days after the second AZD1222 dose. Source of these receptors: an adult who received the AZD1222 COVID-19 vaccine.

The CDR3 region is CASSRRLSSTDTQYF. In DNA form, the CDR3 reads TGTGCCAGCAGTCGTCGATTATCTAGCACAGATACGCAGTATTTT. The chain carries TRBV6-2 or TRBV6-3 and TRBJ2-3; D gene ambiguous. Trimming removed 5 bases from V and 0 bases from J, with 12 bases in between. The V gene's germline CDR1 is MNHEY and CDR2 SVGEGT. The length of the CDR3 is 15 residues.

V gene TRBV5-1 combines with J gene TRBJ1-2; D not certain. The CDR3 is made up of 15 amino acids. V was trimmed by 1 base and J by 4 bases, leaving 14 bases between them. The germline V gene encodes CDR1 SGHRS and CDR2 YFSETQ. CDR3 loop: CASSLTPFPPYGYTF. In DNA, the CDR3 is TGCGCCAGCAGCTTGACACCTTTTCCCCCCTATGGCTACACCTTC.

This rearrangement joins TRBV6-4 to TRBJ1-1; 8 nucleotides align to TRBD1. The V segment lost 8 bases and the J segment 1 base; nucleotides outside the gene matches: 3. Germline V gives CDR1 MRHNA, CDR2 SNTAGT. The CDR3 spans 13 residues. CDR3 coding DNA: TGTGCCAGCCGGGACAGGCCGAACACTGAAGCTTTCTTT. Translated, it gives CASRDRPNTEAFF.

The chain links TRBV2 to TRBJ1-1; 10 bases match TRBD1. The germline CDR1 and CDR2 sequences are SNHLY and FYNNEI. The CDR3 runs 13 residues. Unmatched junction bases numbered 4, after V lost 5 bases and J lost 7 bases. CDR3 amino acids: CASSRQGALEAFF. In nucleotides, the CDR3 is TGTGCCAGCAGTAGACAGGGGGCGCTTGAAGCTTTCTTT. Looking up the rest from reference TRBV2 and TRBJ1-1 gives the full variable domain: EPEVTQTPSHQVTQMGQEVILRCVPISNHLYFYWYRQILGQKVEFLVSFYNNEISEKSEIFDDQFSVERPDGSNFTLKIRSTKLEDSAMYFCASSRQGALEAFFGQGTRLTVV.

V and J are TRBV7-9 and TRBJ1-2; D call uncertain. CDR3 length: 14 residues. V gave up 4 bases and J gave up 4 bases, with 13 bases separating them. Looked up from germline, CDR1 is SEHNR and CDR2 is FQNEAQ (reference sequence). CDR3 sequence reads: CASSSFIDTYGYTF. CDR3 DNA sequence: TGTGCCAGCAGCTCCTTCATTGACACCTATGGCTACACCTTC.

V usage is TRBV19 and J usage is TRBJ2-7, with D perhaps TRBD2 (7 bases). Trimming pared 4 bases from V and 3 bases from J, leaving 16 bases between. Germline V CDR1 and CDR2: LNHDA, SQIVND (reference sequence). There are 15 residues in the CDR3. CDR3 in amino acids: CASSTQTGLGYEQYF. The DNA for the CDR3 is TGTGCCAGTAGTACTCAGACAGGACTAGGCTACGAGCAGTACTTC.

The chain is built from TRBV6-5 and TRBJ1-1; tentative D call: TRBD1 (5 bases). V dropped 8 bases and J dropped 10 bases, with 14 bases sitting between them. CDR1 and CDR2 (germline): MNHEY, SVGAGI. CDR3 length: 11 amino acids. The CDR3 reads CASHLGGRAFF. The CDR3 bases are TGTGCCAGCCACCTCGGGGGGAGAGCTTTCTTT.

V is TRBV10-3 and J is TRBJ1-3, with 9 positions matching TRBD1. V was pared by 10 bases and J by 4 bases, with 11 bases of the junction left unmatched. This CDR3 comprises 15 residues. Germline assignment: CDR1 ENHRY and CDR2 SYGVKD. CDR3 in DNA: TGTGCCACCCACAGGACAGGGGCCTTGGGAAACACCATATATTTT. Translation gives CATHRTGALGNTIYF.